These 12 T cell receptor beta chains were all obtained from the same sample, sequenced in a study of blood T cell repertoires in COVID-19. The repertoire was sequenced with immunoSEQ multiplex PCR; TCRdb's copy has only in-frame clones and lacks some. The data contain over 150,000 clones, roughly nine tenths of them singletons. The sequenced sample consisted of peripheral blood. The receptors were sampled from a man aged 45-65 years with acute or convalescent COVID-19.

The chain couples TRBV30 to TRBJ2-2; D is undetermined. V was trimmed by 4 bases and J by 6 bases, leaving 9 bases between them. This CDR3 is 12 amino acids long. In germline, CDR1 is GTSNPN, CDR2 SVGIG (reference sequence). The CDR3 here is CAWNEVSGELFF. The CDR3 coding sequence is TGTGCCTGGAATGAGGTCTCCGGGGAGCTGTTTTTT.

This clone was found once. The chain is built from TRBV19 and TRBJ2-7; maybe TRBD2 (6 bases). The CDR3 totals 16 residues. Germline V lookup: CDR1 LNHDA, CDR2 SQIVND (reference sequence). With 3 bases removed from V and 1 base from J, the gap between germline ends came to 16 bases. The CDR3 DNA reads as TGTGCCAGTAGTATGAGTACGGGAGCGAGGTCCTACGAGCAGTACTTC. Translation gives CASSMSTGARSYEQYF. The full variable domain, rest sourced from reference TRBV19 and TRBJ2-7, is DGGITQSPKYLFRKEGQNVTLSCEQNLNHDAMYWYRQDPGQGLRLIYYSQIVNDFQKGDIAEGYSVSREKKESFPLTVTSAQKNPTAFYLCASSMSTGARSYEQYFGPGTRLTVT.

V and J are TRBV5-6 and TRBJ2-2, with D perhaps matching TRBD1 (6 bases). Trimming shortened V by 0 bases and J by 6 bases, and 15 bases separated the two germline ends. The germline gives CDR1 SGHDT, CDR2 YYEEEE. This CDR3 is built from 16 residues. The CDR3 sequence is CASSLEGNRDAGELFF. The CDR3 nucleotides read TGTGCCAGCAGCTTGGAGGGCAACAGGGACGCCGGGGAGCTGTTTTTT.

CDR3 amino acids: CASSLASQRRETQYF. CDR3 DNA: TGTGCCAGCAGCTTGGCCAGCCAACGGAGGGAGACCCAGTACTTC. The chain links TRBV5-4 to TRBJ2-5; a possible D gene is TRBD2 (5 bases). The V end lost 0 bases, the J end lost 5 bases, and 14 bases lay between the germline ends. The CDR3 spans 15 residues. Per germline, CDR1 SGHNT and CDR2 YYREEE (reference sequence).

This chain connects TRBV6-2 or TRBV6-3 to TRBJ2-5; TRBD1 might be the D (5 bases). The V gene's germline CDR1 is MNHEY and CDR2 SVGEGT. The CDR3 is made up of 18 amino acids. V was shortened by 5 bases and J by 4 bases, with 26 bases between the two germline ends. The CDR3 sequence is CASSTPDRVFLWGETQYF. For the CDR3, the DNA is TGTGCCAGCAGTACCCCCGACAGAGTCTTCCTCTGGGGAGAGACCCAGTACTTC.

J is TRBJ1-4 and V is TRBV10-3; the D gene is possibly TRBD1 (5 bases). This CDR3 comprises 16 residues. The germline V and J ends were trimmed by 11 bases and 7 bases, with 26 bases remaining between them. Per the germline V gene, CDR1 is ENHRY and CDR2 is SYGVKD. CDR3 amino acids: CAAGTHDIKLGEKLFF. CDR3 coding DNA: TGTGCCGCCGGGACTCACGATATCAAGCTAGGTGAAAAACTGTTTTTT.

V is TRBV13 and J is TRBJ2-1; 15 positions match TRBD2. CDR3 length: 15 amino acids. Germline values: CDR1 PRHDT, CDR2 FYEKMQ (reference sequence). V was clipped by 4 bases and J by 9 bases; unmatched bases: 4. The CDR3 region is CASSYGTSGGREQFF. The CDR3 DNA sequence: TGTGCCAGCAGCTATGGGACTAGCGGGGGGCGTGAGCAGTTCTTC. Using reference TRBV13 and TRBJ2-1 for the parts outside the CDR3, the full variable domain is AAGVIQSPRHLIKEKRETATLKCYPIPRHDTVYWYQQGPGQDPQFLISFYEKMQSDKGSIPDRFSAQQFSDYHSELNMSSLELGDSALYFCASSYGTSGGREQFFGPGTRLTVL.

The chain combines TRBV2 with TRBJ1-3, with TRBD1 as a possible D gene (5 bases). CDR1 SNHLY and CDR2 FYNNEI come from the germline V gene. Trimming cost V 2 bases and J 0 bases, with 8 bases left between them. The CDR3 has 15 amino acids. CDR3 protein: CASSERGGSGNTIYF. The DNA for the CDR3 is TGTGCCAGCAGTGAAAGGGGTGGCTCTGGAAACACCATATATTTT. Complete variable domain (other parts from reference TRBV2 and TRBJ1-3): EPEVTQTPSHQVTQMGQEVILRCVPISNHLYFYWYRQILGQKVEFLVSFYNNEISEKSEIFDDQFSVERPDGSNFTLKIRSTKLEDSAMYFCASSERGGSGNTIYFGEGSWLTVV.

V gene TRBV13 combines with J gene TRBJ1-6, with TRBD1 identical over 9 bases. Germline V gene sequence: CDR1 PRHDT, CDR2 FYEKMQ (reference sequence). The CDR3 has 16 residues. The V and J ends lost 4 bases and 3 bases, in that order; junction bases with no gene match: 4. The CDR3 DNA reads TGTGCCAGCAGCTCGGGGACAGGGAACTATAATTCACCCCTCCACTTT. Its protein is CASSSGTGNYNSPLHF.

The chain recombines TRBV20-1 with TRBJ2-5, with no clear D. Germline V gene data show CDR1 as DFQATT and CDR2 as SNEGSKA (reference sequence). The CDR3 is 11 amino acids. The V gene lost 5 bases and the J gene lost 1 base, with 5 bases spanning the gap. CDR3 bases: TGCAGTGCTGCGATCCAAGAGACCCAGTACTTC. Encoded protein: CSAAIQETQYF.

The chain has TRBV5-8 and TRBJ1-5; D is perhaps TRBD1 (5 bases). The germline V gene encodes CDR1 SGHTS and CDR2 YDEGEE. The CDR3 runs to 17 residues. With 3 bases removed from V and 2 bases from J, the gap between germline ends came to 18 bases. This chain's CDR3 is CASSSSPGGWGNQPQHF. CDR3 nucleotides: TGTGCCAGCAGCTCCTCCCCGGGGGGATGGGGCAATCAGCCCCAGCATTTT.

J is TRBJ1-2 and V is TRBV3-1 (or the pseudogene TRBV3-2); D gene ambiguous. Germline V CDR1 and CDR2: LGHDT, YNNKEL (reference sequence). The CDR3 loop spans 14 amino acids. Trimming left V 4 bases short and J 1 base short, with 10 bases between. The CDR3, as DNA: TGTGCCAGCAGCCTGCCCAGGTTTAACTATGGCTACACCTTC. Protein: CASSLPRFNYGYTF.